What follows are 26 T cell receptor beta chains derived from one specimen sequenced in a study of blood T cell repertoires in COVID-19. Sequencing was performed with immunoSEQ multiplex PCR; in TCRdb, only in-frame clones are kept and a portion is missing. Among a few hundred thousand clones listed, roughly nine tenths were seen once. Sequencing was carried out using PBMCs or T cells enriched from blood (not recorded which). The receptors were sampled from a woman aged 50 to 65 who had been exposed to COVID-19.

The chain employs TRBV28 and TRBJ1-6, with a tentative D call TRBD1 (6 bases). V was pared by 5 bases and J by 11 bases, with 22 bases between. Germline CDR1 and CDR2: MDHEN and SYDVKM. CDR3 size: 16 residues. This CDR3 reads CASSLHGGRGMAPLHF. The DNA of the CDR3 is TGTGCCAGCAGTCTTCATGGTGGCAGGGGCATGGCACCCCTCCACTTT.

This chain links TRBV5-1 with TRBJ2-7; 7 bases align to TRBD1. The ends lost 4 bases at V and 2 bases at J; junction bases unmatched: 9. This CDR3 has 15 amino acids. The germline CDR1 and CDR2 sequences are SGHRS and YFSETQ. The CDR3 DNA sequence: TGCGCCAGCAGCCCTCACATACAGGGGCCCTACGAGCAGTACTTC. Residues: CASSPHIQGPYEQYF.

This chain connects TRBV7-8 to TRBJ1-2; D might be TRBD1 (5 bases). V lost 5 bases and J lost 0, with 22 bases in between. The germline gives CDR1 SGHVS, CDR2 FQNEAQ. This CDR3 comprises 18 residues. The chain's CDR3 is CASSPTGGSQGANYGYTF. CDR3 nucleotide sequence: TGTGCCAGCAGCCCCACGGGGGGGTCGCAGGGCGCTAACTATGGCTACACCTTC.

This rearrangement joins TRBV10-3 to TRBJ2-2; D is possibly TRBD2 (6 bases). Trimming took off 5 bases at V and 6 bases at J, with 16 bases between the two ends. The CDR3 covers 15 residues. Germline CDR1 reads ENHRY; CDR2 reads SYGVKD. The CDR3 region is CAISKQEGYAGELFF. The CDR3 coding sequence is TGTGCCATCAGTAAGCAGGAGGGGTATGCCGGGGAGCTGTTTTTT.

This clone has only a few counts. The chain combines TRBV7-9 with TRBJ1-2; 7 bases fit TRBD1. V was pared by 5 bases and J by 8 bases, with 11 bases of the junction left unmatched. Looked up from germline, CDR1 is SEHNR and CDR2 is FQNEAQ (reference sequence). This CDR3 region has 14 residues. The CDR3 sequence: CASSPDRAWTGYTF. The CDR3 nucleotides read TGTGCCAGCAGCCCCGACAGGGCCTGGACGGGCTACACCTTC.

The V call is TRBV30, the J call TRBJ1-5; 9 bases match TRBD1. Trimming cost V 5 bases and J 4 bases; bases outside gene matches: 9. Germline V CDR1 and CDR2: GTSNPN, SVGIG (reference sequence). The CDR3 contains 15 residues. CDR3 loop: CAWGGTGSKNQPQHF. For the CDR3, the DNA is TGTGCCTGGGGGGGGACAGGGTCGAAAAATCAGCCCCAGCATTTT.

The chain carries TRBV6-1 and TRBJ2-4; 11 bases agree with TRBD2. The CDR3 consists of 16 residues. The germline V gene has CDR1 MNHNS and CDR2 SASEGT. V dropped 4 bases and J dropped 5; count of bases not matched to a gene: 7. Here the CDR3 reads CASSGLSGGGQNIQYF. CDR3 in DNA: TGTGCCAGCAGTGGCCTTAGCGGGGGGGGGCAAAACATTCAGTACTTC.

The V and J genes are TRBV2 and TRBJ1-3, with TRBD1 matching 9 bases. There are 17 residues in the CDR3. Trimming cost V 4 bases and J 2 bases; bases outside gene matches: 9. Germline assignment: CDR1 SNHLY and CDR2 FYNNEI. CDR3 bases: TGTGCCAGCAGTGCAACAGTTGACAGGGGGACTGGAAACACCATATATTTT. It encodes CASSATVDRGTGNTIYF. The full variable domain, completed using reference TRBV2 and TRBJ1-3, is EPEVTQTPSHQVTQMGQEVILRCVPISNHLYFYWYRQILGQKVEFLVSFYNNEISEKSEIFDDQFSVERPDGSNFTLKIRSTKLEDSAMYFCASSATVDRGTGNTIYFGEGSWLTVV.

The chain has TRBV7-8 and TRBJ2-5; tentative D call: TRBD2 (6 bases). CDR1 is SGHVS and CDR2 is FQNEAQ in the germline V gene. The CDR3 contains 16 residues. The ends were cut back, 5 bases at V and 4 bases at J, with 20 bases in the middle. CDR3 in amino acids: CASSPGGTQRAETQYF. Written as DNA, the CDR3 is TGTGCCAGCAGCCCAGGAGGGACCCAAAGGGCAGAGACCCAGTACTTC. The entire variable domain, with the rest obtained from reference TRBV7-8 and TRBJ2-5, is as follows: GAGVSQSPRYKVAKRGQDVALRCDPISGHVSLFWYQQALGQGPEFLTYFQNEAQLDKSGLPSDRFFAERPEGSVSTLKIQRTQQEDSAVYLCASSPGGTQRAETQYFGPGTRLLVL.

The chain links TRBV9 to TRBJ2-2; D remains unclear. This CDR3 contains 14 residues. Per the germline V gene, CDR1 is SGDLS and CDR2 is YYNGEE. The ends were cut back, 1 base at V and 2 bases at J, with 6 bases in the middle. The CDR3 loop is CASSVLLNTGELFF. CDR3 nucleotide sequence: TGTGCCAGCAGCGTACTCCTAAACACCGGGGAGCTGTTTTTT.

The V call is TRBV28, the J call TRBJ2-7; D is perhaps TRBD1 (6 bases). CDR3 length equals 13 residues. The V and J ends lost 6 bases and 6 bases respectively, with 15 bases between them. Germline V gives CDR1 MDHEN, CDR2 SYDVKM. The CDR3 sequence: CASRLGTGPEQYF. The DNA of the CDR3 is TGTGCCAGCAGACTAGGCACAGGGCCCGAGCAGTACTTC. The full variable domain, in which reference TRBV28 and TRBJ2-7 provide the parts outside the CDR3, is DVKVTQSSRYLVKRTGEKVFLECVQDMDHENMFWYRQDPGLGLRLIYFSYDVKMKEKGDIPEGYSVSREKKERFSLILESASTNQTSMYLCASRLGTGPEQYFGPGTRLTVT.

V is TRBV28 and J is TRBJ2-1; TRBD2 might be the D (7 bases). The CDR3 has 17 amino acids. V gave up 5 bases and J gave up 4 bases, with 21 bases separating them. The germline V gene has CDR1 MDHEN and CDR2 SYDVKM. CDR3 DNA: TGTGCCAGCAGTGGGTTGGGCGCGGGGGCCGAATACAATGAGCAGTTCTTC. Translated: CASSGLGAGAEYNEQFF.

The chain is built from TRBV21-1 and TRBJ1-3. TRBV21-1 is flagged as a pseudogene. The CDR3 loop spans 13 amino acids. CDR3 residues: CAMHRRRGNTIYF. DNA for the CDR3: TGTGCCATGCATCGTCGTCGGGGAAACACCATATATTTT.

This clone was detected only once. The chain is built from TRBV28 and TRBJ1-5; TRBD1 matches at 11 bases. This CDR3 has 17 residues. Germline CDR1 and CDR2: MDHEN and SYDVKM. V lost 2 bases, J lost 2 bases, and 5 bases stayed unmatched. DNA of the CDR3: TGTGCCAGCAGTTTAGCCGGGACAGGGGGGGGCAATCAGCCCCAGCATTTT. Residues: CASSLAGTGGGNQPQHF.

V is TRBV5-1 and J is TRBJ1-2, with D possibly being TRBD1 (6 bases). The CDR3 contains 15 residues. Germline-derived CDR1 and CDR2 are SGHRS and YFSETQ. V was shortened by 6 bases and J by 0 bases, with 15 bases between the two germline ends. The CDR3 bases are TGCGCCAGCAATCCCCAGACAGGAGCTAACTATGGCTACACCTTC. It specifies CASNPQTGANYGYTF.

In regard to this clone: The identical CDR3 is also encoded by other nucleotide sequences in the sample. The rearrangement joins TRBV5-1 to TRBJ1-2, with 7 bases fitting TRBD1. This CDR3 comprises 14 residues. V was clipped by 3 bases and J by 0 bases; unmatched bases: 2. Germline V gene sequence: CDR1 SGHRS, CDR2 YFSETQ. As DNA, the CDR3 is TGCGCCAGCAGCTCGGGACAGACTAACTATGGCTACACCTTC. This codes for CASSSGQTNYGYTF.

This chain links TRBV6-5 with TRBJ2-7, with D maybe TRBD2 (5 bases). The CDR3 loop spans 12 amino acids. Germline CDR1 and CDR2: MNHEY and SVGAGI. The V end was cut by 5 bases, the J end by 2 bases, with 7 bases between. CDR3 nucleotides: TGTGCCAGCAGTAGCGGTACCTACGAGCAGTACTTC. Translating gives CASSSGTYEQYF.

This chain uses TRBV28 with TRBJ1-1, with no clear D. CDR1 and CDR2 from the germline V gene are MDHEN and SYDVKM. The CDR3 contains 12 residues. V was cut by 5 bases and J by 10 bases, with 14 bases left in between. CDR3 region: CASSKQALGAFF. CDR3 sequence (DNA): TGTGCCAGCAGTAAGCAGGCCCTCGGAGCTTTCTTT. Full variable domain (outside the CDR3, taken from reference TRBV28 and TRBJ1-1): DVKVTQSSRYLVKRTGEKVFLECVQDMDHENMFWYRQDPGLGLRLIYFSYDVKMKEKGDIPEGYSVSREKKERFSLILESASTNQTSMYLCASSKQALGAFFGQGTRLTVV.

This clone was seen just once. This chain links TRBV5-6 with TRBJ2-7, with D tentatively TRBD2 (7 bases). V was pared by 0 bases and J by 4 bases, with 20 bases between. The CDR3 length is 17 residues. Germline V gene data show CDR1 as SGHDT and CDR2 as YYEEEE. This CDR3 is CASSLAPPRGAIYEQYF. CDR3 nucleotide sequence: TGTGCCAGCAGCTTGGCCCCGCCCCGGGGGGCAATTTACGAGCAGTACTTC.

The V gene is TRBV4-1, the J gene TRBJ1-6; maybe TRBD1 (6 bases). Trimming stripped 1 base from V and 9 bases from J, with 16 bases between. Germline V gene sequence: CDR1 MGHRA, CDR2 YSYEKL. CDR3 size: 16 residues. CDR3 nucleotides: TGCGCCAGCAGCCAAGTATGGGCAGGGGATAGTTCACCCCTCCACTTT. This gives the protein CASSQVWAGDSSPLHF.

This clone occurred a few times. The chain combines TRBV3-1 (or the pseudogene TRBV3-2) with TRBJ1-5, with a tentative D call TRBD1 (5 bases). Germline-derived CDR1 and CDR2 are LGHDT and YNNKEL (reference sequence). V lost 1 base, J lost 5 bases, and 12 bases lay in between. This CDR3 spans 15 amino acids. Here the CDR3 DNA reads TGTGCCAGCAGCCAAGGTGCAGGGTCCTATCAGCCCCAGCATTTT. Its translation is CASSQGAGSYQPQHF.

The CDR3 loop reads CAWSVGLREKLFF. The CDR3 DNA follows: TGTGCCTGGAGTGTCGGTTTAAGAGAAAAACTGTTTTTT. V and J are TRBV30 and TRBJ1-4; D ambiguous. The germline V gene has CDR1 GTSNPN and CDR2 SVGIG (reference sequence). V lost 0 bases to trimming and J lost 8 bases, with 10 bases between them. The CDR3 length is 13 residues.

The chain links TRBV19 to TRBJ2-2; perhaps TRBD1 as D (8 bases). Germline CDR1 reads LNHDA; CDR2 reads SQIVND (reference sequence). CDR3 length: 16 residues. Trimming left V 5 bases short and J 7 bases short, with 20 bases between. CDR3 in amino acids: CASSPDGGTGRGELFF. As DNA, the CDR3 is TGTGCCAGTAGTCCCGACGGGGGGACAGGCCGCGGGGAGCTGTTTTTT.

J is TRBJ1-1 and V is TRBV28; the D is unclear. Germline values: CDR1 MDHEN, CDR2 SYDVKM. V lost 5 bases to trimming and J lost 5 bases, with 18 bases between them. The CDR3 contains 15 residues. The CDR3 spells CASSPGSRGVTEAFF. For the CDR3, the DNA is TGTGCCAGCAGTCCCGGTTCTCGGGGAGTGACTGAAGCTTTCTTT.

This clone was counted between two and nine times. The chain links TRBV5-1 to TRBJ2-2; D is perhaps TRBD1 (6 bases). The CDR3 extends over 16 amino acids. V shed 4 bases and J shed 5 bases, with 18 bases lying between them. Germline CDR1 reads SGHRS; CDR2 reads YFSETQ. The CDR3 spells CASSPDGRGFTGELFF. In nucleotides, the CDR3 is TGCGCCAGCAGCCCCGACGGCAGGGGCTTTACCGGGGAGCTGTTTTTT.

J is TRBJ1-4 and V is TRBV5-4, with D possibly TRBD1 on 6 matching bases. Germline CDR1 is SGHNT and CDR2 is YYREEE (reference sequence). The CDR3 has 16 residues. Trimming took 4 bases from V and 3 from J, leaving 16 bases between them. CDR3 coding DNA: TGTGCCAGCAGCCCCGGCGGGGGGCCAGCTAATGAAAAACTGTTTTTT. Its protein product is CASSPGGGPANEKLFF.